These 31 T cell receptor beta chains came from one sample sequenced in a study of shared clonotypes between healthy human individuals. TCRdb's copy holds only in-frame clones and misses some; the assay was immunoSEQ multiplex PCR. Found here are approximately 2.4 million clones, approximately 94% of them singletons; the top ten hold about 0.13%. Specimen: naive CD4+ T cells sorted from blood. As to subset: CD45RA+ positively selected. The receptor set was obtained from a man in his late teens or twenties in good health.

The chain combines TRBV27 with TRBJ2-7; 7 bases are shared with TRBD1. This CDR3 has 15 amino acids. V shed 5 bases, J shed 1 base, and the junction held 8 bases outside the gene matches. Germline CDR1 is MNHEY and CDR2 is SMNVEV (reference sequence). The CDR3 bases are TGTGCCAGCAGTCGACGACAGGGCCCATCCTACGAGCAGTACTTC. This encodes CASSRRQGPSYEQYF.

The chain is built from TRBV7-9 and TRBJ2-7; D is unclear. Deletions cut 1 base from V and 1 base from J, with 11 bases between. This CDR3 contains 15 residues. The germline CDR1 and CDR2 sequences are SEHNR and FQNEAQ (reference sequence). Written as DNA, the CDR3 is TGTGCCAGCAGCTTAGGGGCTACCCGATCCTACGAGCAGTACTTC. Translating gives CASSLGATRSYEQYF. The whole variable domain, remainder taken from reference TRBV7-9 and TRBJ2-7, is DTGVSQNPRHKITKRGQNVTFRCDPISEHNRLYWYRQTLGQGPEFLTYFQNEAQLEKSRLLSDRFSAERPKGSFSTLEIQRTEQGDSAMYLCASSLGATRSYEQYFGPGTRLTVT.

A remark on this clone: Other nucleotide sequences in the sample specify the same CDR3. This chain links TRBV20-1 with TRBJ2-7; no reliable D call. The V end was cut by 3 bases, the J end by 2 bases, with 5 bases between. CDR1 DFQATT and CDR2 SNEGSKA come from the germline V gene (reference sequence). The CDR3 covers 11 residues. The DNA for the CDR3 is TGCAGTGCTAGTGGGACCTACGAGCAGTACTTC. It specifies CSASGTYEQYF.

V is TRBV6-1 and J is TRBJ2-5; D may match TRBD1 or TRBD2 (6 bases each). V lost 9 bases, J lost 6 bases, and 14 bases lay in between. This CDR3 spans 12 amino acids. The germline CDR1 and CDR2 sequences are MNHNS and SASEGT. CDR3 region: CASGGGTQTQYF. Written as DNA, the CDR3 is TGTGCCAGTGGAGGGGGGACGCAGACCCAGTACTTC.

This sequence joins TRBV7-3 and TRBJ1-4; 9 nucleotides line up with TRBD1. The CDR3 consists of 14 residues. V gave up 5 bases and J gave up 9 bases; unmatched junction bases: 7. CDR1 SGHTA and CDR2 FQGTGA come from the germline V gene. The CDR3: CASSLPGQGKKLFF. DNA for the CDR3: TGTGCCAGCAGCCTCCCCGGACAGGGGAAAAAACTGTTTTTT.

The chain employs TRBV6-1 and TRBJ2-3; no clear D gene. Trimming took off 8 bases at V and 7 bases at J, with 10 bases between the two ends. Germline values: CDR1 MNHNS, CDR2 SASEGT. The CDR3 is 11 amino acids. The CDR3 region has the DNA TGTGCCAGCTCAATCTTAAATACGCAGTATTTT. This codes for CASSILNTQYF.

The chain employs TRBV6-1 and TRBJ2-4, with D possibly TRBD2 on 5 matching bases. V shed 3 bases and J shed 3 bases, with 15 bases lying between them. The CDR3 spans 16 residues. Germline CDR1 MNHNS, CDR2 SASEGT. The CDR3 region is CASSEEEWKVKNIQYF. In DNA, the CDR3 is TGTGCCAGCAGTGAGGAGGAATGGAAAGTCAAAAACATTCAGTACTTC.

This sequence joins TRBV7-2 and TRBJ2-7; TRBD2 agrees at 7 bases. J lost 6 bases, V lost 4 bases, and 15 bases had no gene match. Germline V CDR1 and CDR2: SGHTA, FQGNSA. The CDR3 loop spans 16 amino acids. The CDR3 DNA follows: TGTGCCAGCAGCTACAACGGGGCGGGAGTAAGGAGCGAGCAGTACTTC. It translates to CASSYNGAGVRSEQYF. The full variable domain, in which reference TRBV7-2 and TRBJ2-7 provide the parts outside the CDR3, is GAGVSQSPSNKVTEKGKDVELRCDPISGHTALYWYRQSLGQGLEFLIYFQGNSAPDKSGLPSDRFSAERTGGSVSTLTIQRTQQEDSAVYLCASSYNGAGVRSEQYFGPGTRLTVT.

The CDR3 sequence is CASRAGSYNEQFF. The DNA for the CDR3 is TGTGCCAGTAGGGCGGGGAGTTACAATGAGCAGTTCTTC. V usage is TRBV19 and J usage is TRBJ2-1; perhaps TRBD2 as D (6 bases). The germline CDR1 and CDR2 sequences are LNHDA and SQIVND (reference sequence). The CDR3 runs 13 residues. Trimming removed 6 bases at V and 4 bases at J, with 10 bases between.

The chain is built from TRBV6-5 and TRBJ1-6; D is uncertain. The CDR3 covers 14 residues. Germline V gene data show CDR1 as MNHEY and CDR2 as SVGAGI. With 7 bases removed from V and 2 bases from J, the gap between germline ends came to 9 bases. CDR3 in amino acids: CASKRDPYNSPLHF. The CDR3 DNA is TGTGCCAGCAAACGCGACCCCTATAATTCACCCCTCCACTTT.

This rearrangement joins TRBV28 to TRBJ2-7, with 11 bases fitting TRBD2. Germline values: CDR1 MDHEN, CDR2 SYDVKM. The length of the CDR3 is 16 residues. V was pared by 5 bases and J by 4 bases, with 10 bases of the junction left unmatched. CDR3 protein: CASSPLTSGGFYEQYF. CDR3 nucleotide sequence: TGTGCCAGCAGTCCGTTAACTAGCGGGGGATTTTACGAGCAGTACTTC.

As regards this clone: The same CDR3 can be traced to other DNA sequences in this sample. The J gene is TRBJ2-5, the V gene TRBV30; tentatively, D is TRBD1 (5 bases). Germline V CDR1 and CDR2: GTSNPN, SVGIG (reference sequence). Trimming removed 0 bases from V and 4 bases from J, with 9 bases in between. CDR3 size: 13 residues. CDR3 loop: CAWSVQGGETQYF. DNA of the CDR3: TGTGCCTGGAGTGTTCAGGGCGGAGAGACCCAGTACTTC.

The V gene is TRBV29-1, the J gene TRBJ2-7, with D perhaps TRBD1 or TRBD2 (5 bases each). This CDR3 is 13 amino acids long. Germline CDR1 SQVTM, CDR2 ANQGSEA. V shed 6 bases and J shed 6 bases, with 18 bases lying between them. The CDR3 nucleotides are TGCAGCGTAGTCCGGGACCCCGGCGGCGAGCAGTACTTC. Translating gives CSVVRDPGGEQYF.

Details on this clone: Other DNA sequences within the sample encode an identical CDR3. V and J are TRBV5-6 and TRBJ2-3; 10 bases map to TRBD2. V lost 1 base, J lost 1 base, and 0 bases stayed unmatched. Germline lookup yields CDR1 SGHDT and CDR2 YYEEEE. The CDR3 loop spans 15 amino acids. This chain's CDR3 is CASSLTSGGTDTQYF. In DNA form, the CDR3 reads TGTGCCAGCAGCTTGACTAGCGGGGGCACAGATACGCAGTATTTT.

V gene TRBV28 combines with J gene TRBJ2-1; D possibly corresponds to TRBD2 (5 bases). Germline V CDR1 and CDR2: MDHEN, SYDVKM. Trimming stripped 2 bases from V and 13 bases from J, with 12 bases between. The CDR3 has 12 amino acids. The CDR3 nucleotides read TGTGCCAGCAGTTTACTAGCTGGTGTTCAGTTCTTC. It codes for CASSLLAGVQFF.

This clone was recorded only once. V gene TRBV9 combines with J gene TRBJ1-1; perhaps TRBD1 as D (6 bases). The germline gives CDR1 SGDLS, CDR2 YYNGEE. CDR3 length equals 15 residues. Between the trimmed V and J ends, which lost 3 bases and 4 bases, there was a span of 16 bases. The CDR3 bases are TGTGCCAGCAGCGCCGACAGGCCAAAGGGCACTGAAGCTTTCTTT. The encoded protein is CASSADRPKGTEAFF.

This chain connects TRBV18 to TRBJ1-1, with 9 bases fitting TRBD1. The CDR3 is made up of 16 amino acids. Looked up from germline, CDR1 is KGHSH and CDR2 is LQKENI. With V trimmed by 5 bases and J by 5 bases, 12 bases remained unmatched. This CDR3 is CASSGQGSSLGTEAFF. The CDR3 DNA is TGTGCCAGCTCAGGACAGGGGTCGTCCCTGGGGACTGAAGCTTTCTTT. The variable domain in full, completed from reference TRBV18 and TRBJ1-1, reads NAGVMQNPRHLVRRRGQEARLRCSPMKGHSHVYWYRQLPEEGLKFMVYLQKENIIDESGMPKERFSAEFPKEGPSILRIQQVVRGDSAAYFCASSGQGSSLGTEAFFGQGTRLTVV.

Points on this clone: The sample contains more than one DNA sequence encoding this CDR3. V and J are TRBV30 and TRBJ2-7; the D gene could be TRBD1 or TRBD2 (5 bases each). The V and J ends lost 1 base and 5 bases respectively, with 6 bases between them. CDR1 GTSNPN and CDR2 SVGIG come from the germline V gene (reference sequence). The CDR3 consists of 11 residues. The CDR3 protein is CAWSAGHEQYF. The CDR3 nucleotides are TGTGCCTGGAGTGCGGGACACGAGCAGTACTTC. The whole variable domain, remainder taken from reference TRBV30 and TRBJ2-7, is SQTIHQWPATLVQPVGSPLSLECTVEGTSNPNLYWYRQAAGRGLQLLFYSVGIGQISSEVPQNLSASRPQDRQFILSSKKLLLSDSGFYLCAWSAGHEQYFGPGTRLTVT.

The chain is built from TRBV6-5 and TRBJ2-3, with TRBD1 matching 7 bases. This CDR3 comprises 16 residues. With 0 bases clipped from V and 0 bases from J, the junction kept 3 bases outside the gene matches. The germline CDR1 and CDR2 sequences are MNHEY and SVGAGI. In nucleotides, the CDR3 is TGTGCCAGCAGTTACTCGGGGACAGACAGCACAGATACGCAGTATTTT. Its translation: CASSYSGTDSTDTQYF.

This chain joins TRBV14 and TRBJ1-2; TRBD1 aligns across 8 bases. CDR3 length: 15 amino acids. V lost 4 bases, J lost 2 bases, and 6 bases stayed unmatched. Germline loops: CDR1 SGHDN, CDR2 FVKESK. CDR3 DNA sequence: TGTGCCAGCAGCCTGCGGACAGGGTTGAACTATGGCTACACCTTC. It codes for CASSLRTGLNYGYTF. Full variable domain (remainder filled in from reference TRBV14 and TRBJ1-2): EAGVTQFPSHSVIEKGQTVTLRCDPISGHDNLYWYRRVMGKEIKFLLHFVKESKQDESGMPNNRFLAERTGGTYSTLKVQPAELEDSGVYFCASSLRTGLNYGYTFGSGTRLTVV.

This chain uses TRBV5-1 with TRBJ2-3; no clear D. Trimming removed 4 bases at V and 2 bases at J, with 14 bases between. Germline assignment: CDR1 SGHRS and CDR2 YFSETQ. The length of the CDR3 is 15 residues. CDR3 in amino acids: CASSHAFISTDTQYF. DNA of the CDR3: TGCGCCAGCAGCCATGCCTTCATTTCCACAGATACGCAGTATTTT.

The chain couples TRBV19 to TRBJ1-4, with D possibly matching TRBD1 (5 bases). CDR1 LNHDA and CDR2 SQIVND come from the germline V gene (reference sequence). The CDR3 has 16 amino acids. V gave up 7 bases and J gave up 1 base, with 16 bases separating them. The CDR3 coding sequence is TGTGCCAGTACATCATCGGCAGGGAGAACTAATGAAAAACTGTTTTTT. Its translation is CASTSSAGRTNEKLFF.

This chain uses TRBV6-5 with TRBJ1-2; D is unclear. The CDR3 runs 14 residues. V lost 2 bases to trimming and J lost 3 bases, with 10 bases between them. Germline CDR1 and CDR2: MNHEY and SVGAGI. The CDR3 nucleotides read TGTGCCAGCAGTTACGGGATTGGATACTATGGCTACACCTTC. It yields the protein CASSYGIGYYGYTF.

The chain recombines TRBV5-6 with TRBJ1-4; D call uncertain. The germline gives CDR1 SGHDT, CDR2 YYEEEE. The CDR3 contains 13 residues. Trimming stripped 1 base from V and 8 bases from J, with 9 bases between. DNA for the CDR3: TGTGCCAGCAGCTTGTATTTGGGGGAAAAACTGTTTTTT. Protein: CASSLYLGEKLFF.

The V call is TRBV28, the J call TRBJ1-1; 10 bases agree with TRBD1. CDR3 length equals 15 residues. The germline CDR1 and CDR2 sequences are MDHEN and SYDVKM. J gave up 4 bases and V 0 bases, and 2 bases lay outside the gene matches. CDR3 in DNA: TGTGCCAGCAGTTTATGGGGACAGGGGTCCACTGAAGCTTTCTTT. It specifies CASSLWGQGSTEAFF.

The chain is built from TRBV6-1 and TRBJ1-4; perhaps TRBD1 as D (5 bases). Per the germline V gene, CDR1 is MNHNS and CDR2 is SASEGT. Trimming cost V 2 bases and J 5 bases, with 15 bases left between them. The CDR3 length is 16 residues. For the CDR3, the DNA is TGTGCCAGCAGTGAAATCCTCCCGGGGACGAATGAAAAACTGTTTTTT. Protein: CASSEILPGTNEKLFF.

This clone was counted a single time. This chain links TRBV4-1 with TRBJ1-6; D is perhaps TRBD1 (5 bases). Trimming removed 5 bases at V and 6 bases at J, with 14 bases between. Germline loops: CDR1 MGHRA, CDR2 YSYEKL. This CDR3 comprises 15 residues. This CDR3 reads CASSTEAGINSPLHF. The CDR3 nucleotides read TGCGCCAGCAGCACTGAAGCAGGGATTAATTCACCCCTCCACTTT.

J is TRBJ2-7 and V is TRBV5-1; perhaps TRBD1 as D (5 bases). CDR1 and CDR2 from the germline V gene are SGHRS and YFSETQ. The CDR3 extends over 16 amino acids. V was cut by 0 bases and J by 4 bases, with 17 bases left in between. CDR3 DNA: TGCGCCAGCAGCTTGGGGGGTCTCTTCCAGGGTTACGAGCAGTACTTC. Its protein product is CASSLGGLFQGYEQYF.

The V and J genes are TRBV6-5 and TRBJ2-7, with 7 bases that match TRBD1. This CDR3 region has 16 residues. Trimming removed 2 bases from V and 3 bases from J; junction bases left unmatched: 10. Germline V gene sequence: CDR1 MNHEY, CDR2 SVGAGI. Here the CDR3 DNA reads TGTGCCAGCAGTTACCGAGCGACAGGGAGAGGCTACGAGCAGTACTTC. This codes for CASSYRATGRGYEQYF.

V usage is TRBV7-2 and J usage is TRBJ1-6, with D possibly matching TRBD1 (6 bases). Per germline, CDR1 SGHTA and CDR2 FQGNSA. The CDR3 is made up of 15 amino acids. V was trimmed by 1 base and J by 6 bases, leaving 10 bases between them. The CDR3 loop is CASSLVGHSNSPLHF. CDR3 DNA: TGTGCCAGCAGCTTAGTGGGACATAGTAATTCACCCCTCCACTTT.

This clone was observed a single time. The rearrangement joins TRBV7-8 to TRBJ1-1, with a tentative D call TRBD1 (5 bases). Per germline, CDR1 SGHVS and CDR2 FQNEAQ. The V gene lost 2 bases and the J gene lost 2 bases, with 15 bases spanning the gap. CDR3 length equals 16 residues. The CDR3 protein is CASSLNGAGVNTEAFF. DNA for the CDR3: TGTGCCAGCAGCTTAAATGGGGCGGGGGTCAACACTGAAGCTTTCTTT.